These 7 T cell receptor beta chains share one sample of origin, sequenced in a study of T cell changes during pregnancy in multiple sclerosis. Data came from immunoSEQ multiplex PCR; TCRdb stores just in-frame clones and leaves some out. Found here are over 40,000 clones, about nine tenths of them singletons; the top ten hold around 1.2%. The sample here was CD4+ T cells from peripheral blood mononuclear cells, taken in the second trimester of pregnancy. The receptors were sampled from a female donor with multiple sclerosis, enrolled in a pregnancy study.

The chain employs TRBV19 and TRBJ2-2, with D maybe TRBD1 (7 bases). Looked up from germline, CDR1 is LNHDA and CDR2 is SQIVND (reference sequence). This CDR3 has 15 amino acids. Between the trimmed V and J ends, which lost 3 bases and 0 bases, there was a span of 8 bases. This CDR3 reads CASSIRGANTGELFF. DNA for the CDR3: TGTGCCAGTAGTATCAGGGGGGCGAACACCGGGGAGCTGTTTTTT.

The genes are TRBV10-3 and TRBJ2-6, with D perhaps matching TRBD1 (5 bases). V was trimmed by 8 bases and J by 0 bases, leaving 11 bases between them. This CDR3 contains 15 residues. Germline V gives CDR1 ENHRY, CDR2 SYGVKD. CDR3 bases: TGTGCCATCGCCCCGGACATCTCTGGGGCCAACGTCCTGACTTTC. Residues: CAIAPDISGANVLTF.

This clone has a handful of counts. V gene TRBV7-3 combines with J gene TRBJ1-1, with a tentative D call TRBD1 (5 bases). Germline lookup yields CDR1 SGHTA and CDR2 FQGTGA. There are 15 residues in the CDR3. Trimming shortened V by 5 bases and J by 2 bases, and 15 bases separated the two germline ends. Here the CDR3 DNA reads TGTGCCAGCAGCCCTAACGCGGGGCGAAACACTGAAGCTTTCTTT. Translated: CASSPNAGRNTEAFF. The variable domain in full, completed from reference TRBV7-3 and TRBJ1-1, reads GAGVSQTPSNKVTEKGKYVELRCDPISGHTALYWYRQSLGQGPEFLIYFQGTGAADDSGLPNDRFFAVRPEGSVSTLKIQRTERGDSAVYLCASSPNAGRNTEAFFGQGTRLTVV.

In the case of this clone: Other DNA sequences in the same sample also yield this CDR3. This chain joins TRBV18 and TRBJ1-1; the D gene is possibly TRBD1 (5 bases). Trimming cost V 3 bases and J 2 bases, with 7 bases left between them. In germline, CDR1 is KGHSH, CDR2 LQKENI. This CDR3 is 13 amino acids long. The CDR3 here is CASSPTGNTEAFF. The CDR3 DNA is TGTGCCAGCTCACCTACAGGAAACACTGAAGCTTTCTTT.

This clone was recorded only once. The rearrangement uses TRBV5-1 and TRBJ2-7; 9 positions agree with TRBD2. The trim removed 7 bases at V and 3 bases at J, leaving 20 bases unmatched. The CDR3 covers 18 residues. Looked up from germline, CDR1 is SGHRS and CDR2 is YFSETQ. Here the CDR3 DNA reads TGCGCCAGCGGGGGTGGGGCTAGCGGGAATAACCGACACTACGAGCAGTACTTC. Encoded protein: CASGGGASGNNRHYEQYF.

The CDR3 DNA reads as TGTGCCAGCAGGTACAGCGTGGACAGGGTGGTGAACACTGAAGCTTTCTTT. It encodes CASRYSVDRVVNTEAFF. V and J are TRBV27 and TRBJ1-1; 8 bases are shared with TRBD1. V lost 6 bases and J lost 0; bases outside the gene matches: 12. The CDR3 loop spans 17 amino acids. Germline assignment: CDR1 MNHEY and CDR2 SMNVEV (reference sequence).

This chain joins TRBV7-9 and TRBJ2-7; TRBD2 might be the D (6 bases). Germline values: CDR1 SEHNR, CDR2 FQNEAQ (reference sequence). The V end lost 0 bases, the J end lost 3 bases, and 12 bases lay between the germline ends. This CDR3 region has 15 residues. The CDR3 loop reads CASSLAEGRHYEQYF. CDR3 DNA: TGTGCCAGCAGCTTAGCGGAGGGGCGGCACTACGAGCAGTACTTC.